Below, one T cell receptor (beta chain) is given with its context. Its target antigen remains unknown. Per-base qualities were not stored, and no clone one base away is much larger. This entry belongs to a study of cytomegalovirus exposure and HLA in healthy donors (dated by TCRdb to 2016 to 2017). Concerning the study at large: The 650 to 750 repertoires of the first cohort and the 120 or so validation repertoires were produced on the same platform, according to a later analysis. A separate validation cohort of roughly 130 different subjects was used in addition to the approximately 640-subject first cohort. The study aimed to test whether signatures of past pathogen exposure could be identified by cataloging public T cell receptors. To predict cytomegalovirus infection status, the study brought together high-throughput TCR immunosequencing, statistical association of individual TCRs with disease status, and machine learning.

The study at large found these results: The authors suggested that the approach could potentially be extended to other disease states and immunological phenotypes. Cytomegalovirus status was reported to be diagnosed by the classifier with high specificity and sensitivity in both the original and validation cohorts. Of the cluster scores, approximately 95% were above 0 in a later analysis, which found that TCRs clustered in the first cohort also tended to co-occur in the roughly 130 validation repertoires. All 120 or so repertoires were used to score co-occurrence in the validation cohort in a later analysis, because that analysis had no HLA typing for the cohort. The study gave a list of over 150 TCR beta chains associated with cytomegalovirus. Most TCR sequences were seen in very few donors, while some public TCRs were found in many individuals. Three of the identified cytomegalovirus-associated TCR beta chains were confirmed in vitro to be specific for cytomegalovirus antigens.

Receptor libraries were prepared by the immunoSEQ multiplex PCR assay. The study's processing was this. A statistical classification framework was developed to diagnose cytomegalovirus status using the catalog of TCR beta chain sequences. TCRdb holds this immuneACCESS table with in-frame rearrangements only. Some clones are missing; in checked studies, unresolved V genes explain under half, and the rest has no known cause. Clone size and the V and J calls come from that table; the DNA yielded D and trimming. Recorded for this sample are 160,000 or so clones; approximately 87% of them occurred a single time. The ten largest clones take up approximately 1.5% of the sample. The donors were included in the validation cohort of roughly 130 subjects, a group kept apart from the roughly 610-subject first cohort. V is pared back by 5 bases and J by 2 bases, with 15 bases lying between the germline termini. CDR1 and CDR2, looked up from the germline V gene, are SGHDT and YYEEEE. The cysteine opens and the phenylalanine closes a CDR3 of 15 amino acids. Only CDR3 DNA remains: 45 bases, in frame from the first base.

The receptor comes from a young woman in good health and CMV-seronegative. The material sequenced was PBMCs. The chain links TRBV5-6 with TRBJ2-3; the D gene is possibly TRBD2, with 6 bases matching. The CDR3 amino acid sequence is: CASSRDLSNTDTQYF. The DNA reads as follows: TGTGCCAGCAGTCGGGACTTAAGTAACACAGATACGCAGTATTTT.